The 10 T cell receptor beta chains below come from one sample, sequenced in a study of blood T cell repertoires in COVID-19. Only in-frame clones appear in the TCRdb table, and some are missing; sequencing was by immunoSEQ multiplex PCR. Of 300,000 to 450,000 clones in the sample, 85% to 90% are singletons; the top ten hold about 1.2%. The sequencing input was PBMCs or T cells enriched from blood (not recorded which). The origin of the receptors is a woman under 30 who had recovered from COVID-19.

The rearrangement links TRBV19 to TRBJ1-2; 8 positions match TRBD1. Trimming cost V 5 bases and J 6 bases; bases outside gene matches: 5. This CDR3 region has 13 residues. Germline V gene data show CDR1 as LNHDA and CDR2 as SQIVND (reference sequence). The CDR3 DNA sequence: TGTGCCAGTAGTGGACGGACAGGGAATGGCTACACCTTC. Protein product: CASSGRTGNGYTF.

The chain combines TRBV7-3 with TRBJ1-2, with D possibly being TRBD1 (6 bases). There are 14 residues in the CDR3. In germline, CDR1 is SGHTA, CDR2 FQGTGA. V gave up 2 bases and J gave up 0 bases, with 7 bases separating them. The chain's CDR3 is CASSLGGANYGYTF. DNA for the CDR3: TGTGCCAGCAGCTTAGGGGGCGCTAACTATGGCTACACCTTC.

The rearrangement links TRBV19 to TRBJ1-1; D is uncertain. The CDR3 runs to 12 residues. Per germline, CDR1 LNHDA and CDR2 SQIVND (reference sequence). Trimming removed 5 bases at V and 2 bases at J, with 6 bases between. CDR3 nucleotides: TGTGCCAGTAGTTGGCTTAACACTGAAGCTTTCTTT. Protein product: CASSWLNTEAFF.

V is TRBV5-8 and J is TRBJ2-1; D is ambiguous. From germline, CDR1 is SGHTS and CDR2 YDEGEE. The CDR3 totals 12 residues. V lost 4 bases, J lost 6 bases, and 8 bases lay in between. The CDR3 bases are TGTGCCAGCAGCATGCAGTCCAATGAGCAGTTCTTC. Amino acids: CASSMQSNEQFF. The complete variable domain, with remaining parts taken from reference TRBV5-8 and TRBJ2-1, reads EAGVTQSPTHLIKTRGQQATLRCSPISGHTSVYWYQQALGLGLQFLLWYDEGEERNRGNFPPRFSGRQFPNYSSELNVNALELEDSALYLCASSMQSNEQFFGPGTRLTVL.

The chain is built from TRBV2 and TRBJ1-3; maybe TRBD1 (6 bases). V shed 7 bases and J shed 0 bases, with 16 bases lying between them. Germline CDR1 SNHLY, CDR2 FYNNEI. The CDR3 has 16 residues. CDR3 DNA: TGTGCCAGCAACGAGGACAGTTTTAGCTCTGGAAACACCATATATTTT. It encodes CASNEDSFSSGNTIYF.

The J gene is TRBJ2-1, the V gene TRBV4-1, with D unresolved. The CDR3 length is 15 residues. V gave up 0 bases and J gave up 3 bases, with 9 bases separating them. Germline assignment: CDR1 MGHRA and CDR2 YSYEKL. The CDR3 loop reads CASSQENSYYNEQFF. The CDR3 bases are TGCGCCAGCAGCCAAGAGAATTCCTACTACAATGAGCAGTTCTTC.

This sequence joins TRBV6-4 and TRBJ2-3; a possible D gene is TRBD1 (5 bases). Deletions cut 3 bases from V and 6 bases from J, with 16 bases between. CDR1 is MRHNA and CDR2 is SNTAGT in the germline V gene. The CDR3 totals 15 residues. In DNA form, the CDR3 reads TGTGCCAGCAGTGAGTCAGCAGGGCGGCTGGATACGCAGTATTTT. It specifies CASSESAGRLDTQYF.

The J gene is TRBJ1-1, the V gene TRBV6-2 or TRBV6-3, with 8 bases that match TRBD1. Trimming took 2 bases from V and 0 from J; bases not matched to a gene: 5. CDR1 is MNHEY, CDR2 SVGEGT, per germline. CDR3 length: 16 residues. The chain's CDR3 is CASSYRDRYMNTEAFF. For the CDR3, the DNA is TGTGCCAGCAGTTACCGGGACAGGTACATGAACACTGAAGCTTTCTTT.

V gene TRBV18 combines with J gene TRBJ1-1; D unresolved. Per the germline V gene, CDR1 is KGHSH and CDR2 is LQKENI. Trimming removed 0 bases from V and 5 bases from J, with 13 bases in between. The CDR3 sequence is 15 residues long. CDR3 bases: TGTGCCAGCTCACCACCGAATGAGGTTGAGACTGAAGCTTTCTTT. Protein: CASSPPNEVETEAFF. Drawing the rest from reference TRBV18 and TRBJ1-1, the complete variable domain is NAGVMQNPRHLVRRRGQEARLRCSPMKGHSHVYWYRQLPEEGLKFMVYLQKENIIDESGMPKERFSAEFPKEGPSILRIQQVVRGDSAAYFCASSPPNEVETEAFFGQGTRLTVV.

The rearrangement links TRBV19 to TRBJ1-1; 12 positions match TRBD1. V dropped 3 bases and J dropped 3; count of bases not matched to a gene: 2. The germline V gene encodes CDR1 LNHDA and CDR2 SQIVND (reference sequence). This CDR3 has 15 amino acids. The CDR3 sequence is CASSIGTGGYTEAFF. CDR3 DNA sequence: TGTGCCAGTAGTATCGGGACAGGGGGCTACACTGAAGCTTTCTTT.